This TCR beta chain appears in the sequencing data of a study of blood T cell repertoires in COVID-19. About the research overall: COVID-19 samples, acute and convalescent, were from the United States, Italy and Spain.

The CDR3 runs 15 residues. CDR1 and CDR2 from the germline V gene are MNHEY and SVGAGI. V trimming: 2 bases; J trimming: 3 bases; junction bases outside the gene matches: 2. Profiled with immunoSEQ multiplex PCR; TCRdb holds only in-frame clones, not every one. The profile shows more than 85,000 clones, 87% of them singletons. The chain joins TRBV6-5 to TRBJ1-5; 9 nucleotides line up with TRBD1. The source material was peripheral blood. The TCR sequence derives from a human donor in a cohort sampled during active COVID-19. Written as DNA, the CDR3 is TGTGCCAGCAGTTACGGGACAGGGCACAATCAGCCCCAGCATTTT. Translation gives CASSYGTGHNQPQHF.